The source of this TCR beta chain is a study of OX40 agonist ivuxolimab in advanced cancers. Study in general: All patients had ivuxolimab intravenously every 2 weeks at 0.01 to 10 mg/kg. Points from the study as a whole: Expanded clones belonging to CD8+ T cells outnumbered, on average, those of CD4+.

Concerning this clone: Its matching antigen is unknown.

Excluded were patients having autoimmune disease history or systemic immunosuppression. Sampling times: baseline, cycle 4 day 1, cycle 7 day 1. Sequencing was performed with immunoSEQ multiplex PCR; in TCRdb, only in-frame clones are kept and a portion is missing. The sample includes roughly 26,000 clones, 76% of them seen just once. This CDR3 spans 16 amino acids. Trimming cost V 0 bases and J 0 bases, with 9 bases left between them. CDR1 KGHSH and CDR2 LQKENI come from the germline V gene. The chain carries TRBV18 and TRBJ1-3, with D unclear. The sequence was collected from an adult with an advanced solid tumor such as melanoma, head and neck, liver or kidney cancer. The sample in question was CD4+ or CD8+ T cells sorted from blood, obtained in a trial of the OX40 agonist ivuxolimab. CDR3 loop: CASSPPPDGSGNTIYF. In DNA form, the CDR3 reads TGTGCCAGCTCACCACCCCCGGACGGCTCTGGAAACACCATATATTTT.